A few counts support the clone carrying this TCR beta chain. The antigen is unknown. The entry originates in a study of T cell repertoires in cytomegalovirus infection. Background on the study: Public signatures in TCR beta pointed to CMV infection and matching HLA type. Study-wide results and caveats: Summed frequency of public TCR beta families distinguished CMV carriers with the relevant HLA. CMV-specific TCR beta clonotypes restricted by HLA-C dominated the ex vivo response.

This CDR3 region has 18 residues. The trim removed 0 bases at V and 4 bases at J, leaving 9 bases unmatched. Looked up from germline, CDR1 is LGHDT and CDR2 is YNNKEL (reference sequence). TCRdb analysed the reads with MiXCR anew, one entry per CDR3 protein. The repertoire holds some 400,000 distinct CDR3 sequences, approximately 31% seen once, with roughly an eighth in the top ten. The clonotype comes from a human donor in good health (CMV status not recorded). Some clones in this sample may be carry-over from other donors' samples. This chain links TRBV3-1 with TRBJ2-1, with 10 bases fitting TRBD2. Input material: PBMCs. CDR3 in amino acids: CASSQDRVGTSVYNEQFF. In DNA form, the CDR3 reads TGTGCCAGCAGCCAAGATAGAGTAGGGACTAGCGTGTACAATGAGCAGTTCTTC.